The clone carrying this T cell receptor (beta chain) has only a few counts. What it binds is unknown. This entry belongs to a study of T cells in Graves' hyperthyroidism and ophthalmopathy. Study-wide results and caveats: Ophthalmopathy was model-predicted a median roughly 6.2 months pre-onset. A model of 13 V-J features distinguished ophthalmopathy from stable hyperthyroidism.

Researchers amplified the TCR beta CDR3 regions from RNA transcripts. TCR CDR3 regions were first amplified by RT-PCR with HTBI primers. TCRdb redid the calling of the multiplex PCR reads with MiXCR, one entry per CDR3 protein. The data show some 510,000 distinct CDR3 sequences, 46% seen once. The CDR3 has 15 residues. The germline V gene encodes CDR1 SGHTA and CDR2 FQGNSA. The V end was cut by 1 base, the J end by 7 bases, with 11 bases between. The sequenced sample consisted of peripheral blood or thyroid tissue (not recorded which). The clonotype originates from a woman under 30 with Graves' hyperthyroidism. The rearrangement joins TRBV7-2 to TRBJ1-6; weak D call: TRBD1 (5 bases). The CDR3 spells CASSLVARANSPLHF. CDR3 coding DNA: TGTGCCAGCAGCTTAGTGGCCAGGGCAAATTCACCCCTCCACTTT.